A selection of T cell receptor beta chains follows, all from one sample in a study of blood T cell repertoires in COVID-19. Assay used: immunoSEQ multiplex PCR; TCRdb lists only in-frame clones, some missing. The data contain fewer than 400,000 clones, 89% of them singletons. The specimen was PBMCs or T cells enriched from blood (not recorded which). The receptor source for this set is a woman aged 25 to 45 who had recovered from COVID-19. Both conserved end residues are part of each CDR3.

j_gene,v_gene,CDR3aa
TRBJ1-2,TRBV2,CASSGGWGGTNYGYTF
TRBJ1-6,TRBV19,CASEARTGAMYSPLHF
TRBJ2-3,TRBV19,CASSPGGTIPTDTQYF
TRBJ1-6,TRBV6-5,CASSKGQANSPLHF
TRBJ2-7,TRBV9,CASSVGAGGSYEQYF
TRBJ2-5,TRBV24-1,CATGRKVGGQETQYF
TRBJ1-3,TRBV3-1/TRBV3-2,CASSQDSRAGNTIYF
TRBJ2-7,TRBV27,CASSFRRSGGEQYF
TRBJ2-2,TRBV6-2/TRBV6-3,CASSYSRGGPNTGELFF
TRBJ1-2,TRBV3-1/TRBV3-2,CASSQERAGGVLIYGYTF
TRBJ2-1,TRBV24-1,CATSVGGYNEQFF
TRBJ2-2,TRBV5-1,CASSTEPAGELFF
TRBJ1-1,TRBV7-9,CASTLGQGNTEAFF
TRBJ1-1,TRBV2,CASTPGQFTEAFF
TRBJ1-5,TRBV7-8,CASSSLTAVWNQPQHF
TRBJ2-1,TRBV7-3,CASQGDGNEQFF
TRBJ1-1,TRBV19,CASSIIGGRNTEAFF
TRBJ1-5,TRBV28,CASRGQGRVQPQHF
TRBJ2-1,TRBV2,CASRPSLAGEGLSDEQFF
TRBJ1-2,TRBV9,CASSDRQRPPYGYTF
TRBJ1-2,TRBV19,CASAPNFSYGYTF
TRBJ2-6,TRBV5-1,CASSDGLQGAGANVLTF
TRBJ1-6,TRBV25-1,CASSGGTGGSSYNSPLHF
TRBJ1-5,TRBV27,CASSLPNHDRGRTSNQPQHF
TRBJ1-6,TRBV6-5,CASSRFGGKGSPLHF
TRBJ2-7,TRBV28,CASSPKGLSYEQYF
TRBJ1-3,TRBV2,CASSRQGGGNTIYF
TRBJ2-7,TRBV6-1,CASSEARQGFYEQYF
TRBJ1-3,TRBV6-5,CASSYSAGGDTIYF
TRBJ2-7,TRBV19,CASSIPGKDYEQYF
TRBJ1-5,TRBV2,CASSVLNQPQHF
TRBJ2-2,TRBV28,CASRTAGGLSGELFF
TRBJ2-2,TRBV2,CASSDRGANTGELFF
TRBJ2-2,TRBV12-2,CASRLWKRAGELFF
TRBJ1-5,TRBV2,CASRDENQPQHF
TRBJ1-5,TRBV18,CASSDGRDQPQHF
TRBJ2-5,TRBV3-1/TRBV3-2,CASSRLAATETQYF
TRBJ2-4,TRBV12-3/TRBV12-4,CASTRDWDIQYF
TRBJ1-3,TRBV6-5,CASSQGTFGNTIYF
TRBJ2-1,TRBV27,CASSLSHLDEQFF
TRBJ2-1,TRBV11-3,CASSFRTSGSYEQFF
TRBJ2-1,TRBV19,CASRETSGGYNEQFF
TRBJ1-5,TRBV30,CAWSGDIRAQPQHF
TRBJ2-3,TRBV3-1/TRBV3-2,CASSQDSTSGVDTQYF
TRBJ2-1,TRBV4-3,CASSQGGQGWGQFF
TRBJ2-7,TRBV4-2,CASSQPPRDEQYF
TRBJ1-1,TRBV9,CASSPHRANTEAFF
TRBJ1-2,TRBV5-4,CASSSKGAPAIDGYTF
TRBJ1-1,TRBV29-1,CSVEATGTRPEAFF